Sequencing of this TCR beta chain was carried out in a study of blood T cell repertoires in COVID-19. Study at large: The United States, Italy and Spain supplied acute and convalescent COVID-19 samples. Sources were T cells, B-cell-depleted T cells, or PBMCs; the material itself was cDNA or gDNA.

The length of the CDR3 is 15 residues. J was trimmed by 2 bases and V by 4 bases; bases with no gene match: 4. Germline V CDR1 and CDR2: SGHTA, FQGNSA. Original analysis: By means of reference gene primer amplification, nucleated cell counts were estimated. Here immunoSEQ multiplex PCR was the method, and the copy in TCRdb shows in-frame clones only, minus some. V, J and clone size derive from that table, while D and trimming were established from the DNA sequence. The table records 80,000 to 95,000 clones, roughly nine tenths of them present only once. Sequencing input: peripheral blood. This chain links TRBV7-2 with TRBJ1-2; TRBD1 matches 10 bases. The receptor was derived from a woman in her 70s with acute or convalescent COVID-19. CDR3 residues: CASSYSGQGNYGYTF. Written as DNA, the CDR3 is TGTGCCAGCAGCTACTCGGGACAGGGGAACTATGGCTACACCTTC.